These 23 T cell receptor beta chains were sequenced from one sample in a study of blood T cell repertoires in COVID-19. Only in-frame clones appear in the TCRdb table, and some are missing; sequencing was by immunoSEQ multiplex PCR. The sample lists about 170,000 clones; over 70% were seen once. Input material: peripheral blood. The receptor set was obtained from a woman in her 70s who had recovered from COVID-19.

The gene calls are TRBV28 and TRBJ2-3; 9 nucleotides align to TRBD2. Unmatched junction bases numbered 7, after V lost 0 bases and J lost 0 bases. Germline V gene sequence: CDR1 MDHEN, CDR2 SYDVKM. This CDR3 is 18 amino acids long. CDR3 protein: CASSLWGGRAPSTDTQYF. In nucleotides, the CDR3 is TGTGCCAGCAGTTTATGGGGCGGGAGGGCCCCTAGCACAGATACGCAGTATTTT. Full variable domain (missing parts from reference TRBV28 and TRBJ2-3): DVKVTQSSRYLVKRTGEKVFLECVQDMDHENMFWYRQDPGLGLRLIYFSYDVKMKEKGDIPEGYSVSREKKERFSLILESASTNQTSMYLCASSLWGGRAPSTDTQYFGPGTRLTVL.

The chain recombines TRBV10-1 with TRBJ2-3; TRBD2 is a possible D gene (6 bases). CDR1 is WNHNN, CDR2 SYGVQD, per germline (reference sequence). With 4 bases removed from V and 4 bases from J, the gap between germline ends came to 6 bases. The CDR3 totals 12 residues. CDR3 in DNA: TGCGCCAGCAGTGGCGGGGCAGATACGCAGTATTTT. Its translation is CASSGGADTQYF.

Note on this clone: The sample contains more than one DNA sequence encoding this CDR3. The rearrangement links TRBV19 to TRBJ1-1, with D unclear. V was shortened by 3 bases and J by 0 bases, with 8 bases between the two germline ends. The CDR3 runs 14 residues. Germline V gene sequence: CDR1 LNHDA, CDR2 SQIVND (reference sequence). CDR3 in amino acids: CASSIGRLNTEAFF. CDR3 in DNA: TGTGCCAGTAGTATCGGCAGGTTGAACACTGAAGCTTTCTTT.

This clone was counted only a few times. The chain employs TRBV7-2 and TRBJ1-2, with D possibly being TRBD1 (6 bases). CDR3 size: 13 residues. The V end was cut by 5 bases, the J end by 4 bases, with 11 bases between. Germline CDR1 reads SGHTA; CDR2 reads FQGNSA. The CDR3 nucleotides read TGTGCCAGCAGCCCCGACAGGATCTATGGCTACACCTTC. Its translation: CASSPDRIYGYTF. Full variable domain (outside the CDR3, taken from reference TRBV7-2 and TRBJ1-2): GAGVSQSPSNKVTEKGKDVELRCDPISGHTALYWYRQSLGQGLEFLIYFQGNSAPDKSGLPSDRFSAERTGGSVSTLTIQRTQQEDSAVYLCASSPDRIYGYTFGSGTRLTVV.

The rearrangement uses TRBV29-1 and TRBJ2-3; 8 nucleotides agree with TRBD2. Germline CDR1 is SQVTM and CDR2 is ANQGSEA. The length of the CDR3 is 17 residues. V gave up 6 bases and J gave up 6 bases; unmatched junction bases: 20. The CDR3 DNA reads as TGCAGCGTGCGGGGGGAGACTAGCCAACAAATCGTGGATACGCAGTATTTT. Protein product: CSVRGETSQQIVDTQYF.

The chain employs TRBV7-2 and TRBJ2-1, with 13 bases identical to TRBD2. The CDR3 is 17 residues long. The germline V gene has CDR1 SGHTA and CDR2 FQGNSA. The junction had 13 bases not matched to a gene; V was cut back by 5 bases and J by 9 bases. The CDR3 region is CASSLRPGLAGEAEQFF. The DNA for the CDR3 is TGTGCCAGCAGCCTCCGACCCGGACTAGCGGGAGAGGCTGAGCAGTTCTTC.

The chain joins TRBV18 to TRBJ2-5; possible D gene TRBD2, 7 bases. The CDR3 contains 13 residues. Trimming took 9 bases from V and 3 from J, leaving 14 bases between them. CDR1 KGHSH and CDR2 LQKENI come from the germline V gene. CDR3 sequence (DNA): TGTGCCAGTCGGGGGCTAGCGGAAGAGACCCAGTACTTC. Translated: CASRGLAEETQYF. Full variable domain (missing parts from reference TRBV18 and TRBJ2-5): NAGVMQNPRHLVRRRGQEARLRCSPMKGHSHVYWYRQLPEEGLKFMVYLQKENIIDESGMPKERFSAEFPKEGPSILRIQQVVRGDSAAYFCASRGLAEETQYFGPGTRLLVL.

CDR3 amino acids: CASTPSMKETQYF. Written as DNA, the CDR3 is TGTGCCAGCACCCCCTCTATGAAAGAGACCCAGTACTTC. The chain employs TRBV6-2 or TRBV6-3 and TRBJ2-5; D uncertain. Germline CDR1 MNHEY, CDR2 SVGEGT. V was cut by 7 bases and J by 3 bases, with 12 bases left in between. The CDR3 extends over 13 amino acids.

This chain links TRBV3-1 (or the pseudogene TRBV3-2) with TRBJ2-1, with 9 nucleotides matching TRBD2. This CDR3 region has 16 residues. Trimming took 1 base from V and 6 from J; bases not matched to a gene: 7. Per germline, CDR1 LGHDT and CDR2 YNNKEL (reference sequence). The CDR3 DNA is TGTGCCAGCAGCCAAGGGTCTAGCGGGGCGTTCAATGAGCAGTTCTTC. It translates to CASSQGSSGAFNEQFF.

This chain connects TRBV19 to TRBJ2-1; no reliable D call. CDR3 length: 15 amino acids. Deletions cut 3 bases from V and 1 base from J, with 10 bases between. Per germline, CDR1 LNHDA and CDR2 SQIVND (reference sequence). CDR3 amino acids: CASSINYQSYNEQFF. The CDR3 DNA is TGTGCCAGTAGTATCAACTACCAATCCTACAATGAGCAGTTCTTC.

The CDR3 spells CATSRNPRAGYEQYF. CDR3 coding DNA: TGTGCCACCAGCAGGAACCCCCGCGCGGGGTACGAGCAGTACTTC. J is TRBJ2-7 and V is TRBV15; the D gene is possibly TRBD2 (6 bases). The V gene's germline CDR1 is LNHNV and CDR2 YYDKDF (reference sequence). Trimming shortened V by 3 bases and J by 4 bases, and 16 bases separated the two germline ends. CDR3 length equals 15 residues.

This chain links TRBV2 with TRBJ2-5; D is possibly TRBD2 (7 bases). V was cut by 11 bases and J by 4 bases, with 17 bases left in between. This CDR3 comprises 13 residues. Germline-derived CDR1 and CDR2 are SNHLY and FYNNEI. The CDR3 spells CAYPEGGGETQYF. In DNA, the CDR3 is TGTGCCTACCCCGAGGGAGGGGGAGAGACCCAGTACTTC.

V and J are TRBV28 and TRBJ2-1; 8 bases match TRBD2. The CDR3 length is 16 residues. With 3 bases clipped from V and 7 bases from J, the junction kept 11 bases outside the gene matches. Germline CDR1 and CDR2: MDHEN and SYDVKM. CDR3 region: CASSFHGGGFRNEQFF. The DNA of the CDR3 is TGTGCCAGCAGTTTCCATGGCGGGGGGTTTAGGAATGAGCAGTTCTTC.

This chain connects TRBV5-1 to TRBJ2-2, with D possibly TRBD1 on 7 matching bases. Trimming stripped 3 bases from V and 7 bases from J, with 13 bases between. The CDR3 consists of 14 residues. Looked up from germline, CDR1 is SGHRS and CDR2 is YFSETQ. CDR3 in amino acids: CASSSLQGGGELFF. CDR3 coding DNA: TGCGCCAGCAGCTCTCTCCAGGGGGGCGGGGAGCTGTTTTTT.

The chain employs TRBV19 and TRBJ1-2; the match to TRBD1 covers 7 bases. This CDR3 is built from 16 residues. In germline, CDR1 is LNHDA, CDR2 SQIVND (reference sequence). V lost 2 bases and J lost 4; bases outside the gene matches: 10. The CDR3 region has the DNA TGTGCCAGTAGTATATCTGAGGAGGGGGCTAGCTATGGCTACACCTTC. Its protein product is CASSISEEGASYGYTF.

The chain combines TRBV6-5 with TRBJ1-4, with 7 bases identical to TRBD1. The CDR3 runs 13 residues. CDR1 is MNHEY, CDR2 SVGAGI, per germline. J was trimmed by 7 bases and V by 6 bases; bases with no gene match: 5. The CDR3 spells CASSEGASEKLFF. CDR3 DNA: TGTGCCAGCAGCGAGGGGGCAAGTGAAAAACTGTTTTTT.

This clone has just a few counts. The chain couples TRBV2 to TRBJ1-1; TRBD1 matches at 7 bases. Trimming cost V 5 bases and J 7 bases; bases outside gene matches: 4. The CDR3 length is 12 residues. Germline assignment: CDR1 SNHLY and CDR2 FYNNEI. CDR3 sequence (DNA): TGTGCCAGCAGTCCCGGGACAGTTGAAGCTTTCTTT. It specifies CASSPGTVEAFF.

The chain recombines TRBV5-4 with TRBJ2-7, with 8 nucleotides matching TRBD2. This CDR3 has 14 amino acids. CDR1 SGHNT and CDR2 YYREEE come from the germline V gene (reference sequence). The trim removed 4 bases at V and 6 bases at J, leaving 9 bases unmatched. The CDR3 region is CASSAGLGVGEQYF. CDR3 nucleotide sequence: TGTGCCAGCAGCGCGGGACTAGGGGTTGGCGAGCAGTACTTC.

This CDR3 reads CSVAQGTLNTEAFF. CDR3 nucleotide sequence: TGCAGCGTTGCCCAGGGAACCTTAAACACTGAAGCTTTCTTT. V usage is TRBV29-1 and J usage is TRBJ1-1, with a possible D match to TRBD1 (5 bases). The CDR3 extends over 14 amino acids. V gave up 4 bases and J gave up 2 bases, with 14 bases separating them. Germline V CDR1 and CDR2: SQVTM, ANQGSEA.

Many counts were recorded for this clone. The rearrangement joins TRBV6-5 to TRBJ2-7; D unclear. The CDR3 covers 13 residues. Trimming took off 5 bases at V and 1 base at J, with 9 bases between the two ends. CDR1 is MNHEY, CDR2 SVGAGI, per germline. The CDR3 region has the DNA TGTGCCAGCAGTCCTCCCCTTTCCTACGAGCAGTACTTC. Translated: CASSPPLSYEQYF.

The chain couples TRBV30 to TRBJ1-2; D gene ambiguous. CDR3 length: 14 residues. The germline V and J ends were trimmed by 2 bases and 3 bases, with 13 bases remaining between them. Germline V gene sequence: CDR1 GTSNPN, CDR2 SVGIG (reference sequence). The DNA for the CDR3 is TGTGCCTGGAGTTTGCTCCGCGGGGACTATGGCTACACCTTC. It encodes CAWSLLRGDYGYTF.

The V gene is TRBV12-5, the J gene TRBJ2-3; possible D gene TRBD2, 6 bases. V was pared by 5 bases and J by 2 bases, with 11 bases between. Germline V gives CDR1 LGHNT, CDR2 FRNRAP. The CDR3 spans 14 residues. CDR3 sequence (DNA): TGTGCTAGTGGTCCGGGACTGACCACAGATACGCAGTATTTT. This encodes CASGPGLTTDTQYF.

This chain links TRBV5-1 with TRBJ2-5; 9 bases are shared with TRBD2. The CDR3 spans 15 residues. CDR1 is SGHRS and CDR2 is YFSETQ in the germline V gene. The J segment lost 2 bases and the V segment lost 3 bases, leaving 5 bases of the junction unmatched. The CDR3 is CASSSWTSVQETQYF. CDR3 coding DNA: TGCGCCAGCAGCTCCTGGACTAGCGTACAAGAGACCCAGTACTTC.